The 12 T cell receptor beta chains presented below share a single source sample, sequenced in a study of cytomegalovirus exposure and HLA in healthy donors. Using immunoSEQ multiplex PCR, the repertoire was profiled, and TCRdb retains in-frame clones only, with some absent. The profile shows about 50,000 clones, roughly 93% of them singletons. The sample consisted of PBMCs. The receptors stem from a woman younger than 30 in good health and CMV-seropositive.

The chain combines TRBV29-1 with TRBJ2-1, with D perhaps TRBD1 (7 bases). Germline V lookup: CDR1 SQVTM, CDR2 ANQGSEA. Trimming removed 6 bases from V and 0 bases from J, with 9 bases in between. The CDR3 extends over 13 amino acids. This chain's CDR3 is CSVQGGSYNEQFF. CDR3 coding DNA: TGCAGCGTCCAGGGGGGCTCCTACAATGAGCAGTTCTTC.

CDR3 DNA sequence: TGTGCCAGCAGTTTGGACAGGGAAAATCAGCCCCAGCATTTT. Amino acid sequence: CASSLDRENQPQHF. The rearrangement joins TRBV6-5 to TRBJ1-5; 8 bases are shared with TRBD1. There are 14 residues in the CDR3. V trimming: 4 bases; J trimming: 4 bases; junction bases outside the gene matches: 3. Per the germline V gene, CDR1 is MNHEY and CDR2 is SVGAGI.

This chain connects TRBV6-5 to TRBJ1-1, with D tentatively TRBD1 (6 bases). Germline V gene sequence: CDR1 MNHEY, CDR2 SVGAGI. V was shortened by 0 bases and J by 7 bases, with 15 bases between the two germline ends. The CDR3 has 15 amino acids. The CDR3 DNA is TGTGCCAGCAGTTACTCTACTGAGGGAGGGGGTGAAGCTTTCTTT. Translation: CASSYSTEGGGEAFF.

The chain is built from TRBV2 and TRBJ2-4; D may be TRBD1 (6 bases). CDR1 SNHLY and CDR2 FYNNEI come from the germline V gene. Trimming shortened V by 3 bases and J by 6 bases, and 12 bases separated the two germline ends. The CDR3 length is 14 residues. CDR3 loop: CASSDWGPVNIQYF. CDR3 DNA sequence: TGTGCCAGCAGTGACTGGGGGCCTGTAAACATTCAGTACTTC.

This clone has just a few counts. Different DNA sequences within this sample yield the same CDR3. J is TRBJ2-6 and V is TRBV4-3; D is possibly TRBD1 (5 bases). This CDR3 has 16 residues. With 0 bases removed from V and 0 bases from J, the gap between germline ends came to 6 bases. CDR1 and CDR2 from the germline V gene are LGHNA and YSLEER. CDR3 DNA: TGCGCCAGCAGCCAAGAGCAGGGCTCTGGGGCCAACGTCCTGACTTTC. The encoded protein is CASSQEQGSGANVLTF.

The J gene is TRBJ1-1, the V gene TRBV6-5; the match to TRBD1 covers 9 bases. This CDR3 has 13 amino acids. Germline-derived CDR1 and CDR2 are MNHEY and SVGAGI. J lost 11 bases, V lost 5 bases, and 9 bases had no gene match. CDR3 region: CASSPPGQGTAFF. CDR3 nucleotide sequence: TGTGCCAGCAGTCCCCCTGGACAGGGGACCGCTTTCTTT.

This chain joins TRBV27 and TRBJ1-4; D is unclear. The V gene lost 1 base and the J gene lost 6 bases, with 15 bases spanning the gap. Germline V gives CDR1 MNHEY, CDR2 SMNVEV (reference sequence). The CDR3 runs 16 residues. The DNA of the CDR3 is TGTGCCAGCAGTTTATACTACGGGGAGCCGGATGAAAAACTGTTTTTT. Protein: CASSLYYGEPDEKLFF.

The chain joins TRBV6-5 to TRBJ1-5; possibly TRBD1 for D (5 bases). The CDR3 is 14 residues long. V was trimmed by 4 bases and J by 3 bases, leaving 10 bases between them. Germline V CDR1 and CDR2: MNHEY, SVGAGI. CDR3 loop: CASSSQGSNQPQHF. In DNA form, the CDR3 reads TGTGCCAGCAGTTCGCAGGGATCCAATCAGCCCCAGCATTTT.

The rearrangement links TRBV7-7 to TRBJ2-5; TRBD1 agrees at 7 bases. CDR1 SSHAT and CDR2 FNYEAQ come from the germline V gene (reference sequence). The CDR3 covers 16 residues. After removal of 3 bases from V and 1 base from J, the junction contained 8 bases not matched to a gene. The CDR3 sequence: CASSFGPGTVQETQYF. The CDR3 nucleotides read TGTGCCAGCAGCTTCGGCCCCGGGACAGTCCAAGAGACCCAGTACTTC.

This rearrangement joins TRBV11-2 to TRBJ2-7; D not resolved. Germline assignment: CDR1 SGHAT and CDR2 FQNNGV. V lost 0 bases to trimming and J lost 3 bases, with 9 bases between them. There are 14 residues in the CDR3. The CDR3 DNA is TGTGCCAGCAGCTTAGATCTCCTAAGCTACGAGCAGTACTTC. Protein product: CASSLDLLSYEQYF.

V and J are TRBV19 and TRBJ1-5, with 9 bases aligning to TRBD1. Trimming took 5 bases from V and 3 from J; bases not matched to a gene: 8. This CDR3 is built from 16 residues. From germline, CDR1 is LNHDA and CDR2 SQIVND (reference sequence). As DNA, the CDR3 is TGTGCCAGTAGTGTCTCCGGGACAGGGATCAATCAGCCCCAGCATTTT. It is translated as CASSVSGTGINQPQHF.

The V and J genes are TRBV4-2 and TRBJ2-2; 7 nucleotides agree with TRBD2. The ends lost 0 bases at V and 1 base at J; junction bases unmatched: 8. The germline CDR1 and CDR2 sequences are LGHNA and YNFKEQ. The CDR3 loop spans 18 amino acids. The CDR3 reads CASSQDFIAGVNTGELFF. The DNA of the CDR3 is TGTGCCAGCAGCCAAGATTTCATCGCGGGGGTGAACACCGGGGAGCTGTTTTTT.